What follows are 2 T cell receptor beta chains derived from one specimen sequenced in a study of Graves' ophthalmopathy and Graves' hyperthyroidism. RNA transcripts provided the template for amplifying TCR beta CDR3 regions. HTBI primers were used in a first-round RT-PCR, which preceded a second-round multiplex PCR. MiXCR, run by TCRdb on the multiplex PCR reads, gives a single entry per CDR3 protein. The data contain some 240,000 distinct CDR3 sequences, about 47% of them seen just once; the ten biggest clones take up over 40%. The sample was peripheral blood. The receptor source for this set is an adult man with Graves' ophthalmopathy.

This clonotype has just a few counts. The chain links TRBV28 to TRBJ2-7; D is uncertain. The CDR3 spans 14 residues. V lost 4 bases to trimming and J lost 1 base, with 11 bases between them. Germline lookup yields CDR1 MDHEN and CDR2 SYDVKM. The CDR3 DNA reads as TGTGCCAGCAGTTACCATGGGGTGTCCTACGAGCAGTACTTC. Translated: CASSYHGVSYEQYF.

This clonotype has more than one count but fewer than ten. The V gene is TRBV12-3 or TRBV12-4, the J gene TRBJ1-3; 8 bases agree with TRBD1. This CDR3 has 16 residues. Germline trimming cut 3 bases from V and 2 bases from J; bases unmatched to any gene: 6. The chain's CDR3 is CASSLTGQGAGNTIYF. The CDR3 region has the DNA TGTGCCAGCAGTTTGACCGGACAGGGAGCTGGAAACACCATATATTTT.